Presented here are 5 T cell receptor beta chains from one specimen sequenced in a study of CD8+ T cells in alopecia areata. Treatment specified: oral pan-JAK inhibitor, 5-10 mg twice daily. Sequencing used cDNA as its template, made by extracting RNA and reverse transcribing it. Sequenced by immunoSEQ multiplex PCR; TCRdb stores in-frame clones only, minus some. Of under 150,000 clones listed, about 50% were seen once; the top ten hold approximately 0.5%. The material was CD4+ T cells sorted from blood, obtained at week 4, from a patient treated with tofacitinib. Source of these receptors: a human donor with alopecia areata.

This clone has just a few counts. Other DNA sequences in the same sample also yield this CDR3. The chain combines TRBV5-4 with TRBJ2-2; D is unresolved. Trimming stripped 3 bases from V and 2 bases from J, with 5 bases between. The CDR3 sequence is 13 residues long. Germline V gives CDR1 SGHNT, CDR2 YYREEE (reference sequence). This chain's CDR3 is CASSSTNTGELFF. CDR3 coding DNA: TGTGCCAGCAGCTCAACAAACACCGGGGAGCTGTTTTTT.

The J gene is TRBJ1-5, the V gene TRBV9, with D unresolved. V gave up 4 bases and J gave up 6 bases, with 11 bases separating them. The CDR3 loop spans 13 amino acids. From germline, CDR1 is SGDLS and CDR2 YYNGEE. The CDR3 here is CASSPGSGQPQHF. Written as DNA, the CDR3 is TGTGCCAGCAGCCCCGGCTCGGGTCAGCCCCAGCATTTT.

The sample holds many counts of this clone. The rearrangement joins TRBV4-1 to TRBJ2-1; TRBD2 matches at 10 bases. The CDR3 runs 17 residues. The trim removed 4 bases at V and 7 bases at J, leaving 13 bases unmatched. Germline V gene lookup returns CDR1 MGHRA and CDR2 YSYEKL. CDR3 residues: CASSRGGLASVGNEQFF. The DNA for the CDR3 is TGCGCCAGCAGCCGAGGGGGACTAGCGTCAGTCGGGAATGAGCAGTTCTTC.

The DNA for the CDR3 is TGTGCCAGCAGCTTGTTAGGGGAAAATTCACCCCTCCACTTT. This encodes CASSLLGENSPLHF. The J gene is TRBJ1-6, the V gene TRBV7-2, with D possibly matching TRBD1 (5 bases). V lost 3 bases and J 7 bases, leaving 10 bases between the germline ends. CDR1 and CDR2 (germline): SGHTA, FQGNSA. This CDR3 comprises 14 residues.

This clone is a singleton in its sample. The J gene is TRBJ2-7, the V gene TRBV7-2; 7 nucleotides match TRBD1. In germline, CDR1 is SGHTA, CDR2 FQGNSA. Trimming at V came to 5 bases and at J to 9 bases, leaving 19 bases not matched to a gene. CDR3 length: 16 residues. CDR3 protein: CASSQGQLPSLRVQYF. In nucleotides, the CDR3 is TGTGCCAGCAGCCAGGGACAGTTGCCATCGCTACGAGTGCAGTACTTC.